A selection of T cell receptor beta chains follows, all from one sample in a study of OX40 agonist ivuxolimab in advanced cancers. Sequencing was performed with immunoSEQ multiplex PCR; in TCRdb, only in-frame clones are kept and a portion is missing. The sample consists of about 59,000 clones, 75% to 90% of them appearing once. The sample here was CD4+ or CD8+ T cells sorted from blood, taken in a trial of the OX40 agonist ivuxolimab. Receptor source: an adult with an advanced solid tumor such as melanoma, head and neck, liver or kidney cancer. Both conserved end residues are part of each CDR3. A D gene is named only where the DNA matches it firmly. A row's size may be missing; if present it is once, few, many or a size class.

>TRBV5-1|TRBJ2-7|13|TRBD1|.
TGCGCCAGCGGACAGGGGGCTACGCGGGAGCAGTACTTC
CASGQGATREQYF
>TRBV6-5|TRBJ1-2|15|TRBD1|.
TGTGCCAGCAGTTACTCGACCGGGACAGACTATGGCTACACCTTC
CASSYSTGTDYGYTF
>TRBV30|TRBJ1-2|15|.|.
TGTGCCTGGAGCTCTAACGGGGGAACCCACTATGGCTACACCTTC
CAWSSNGGTHYGYTF
>TRBV10-3|TRBJ1-5|13|TRBD1|.
TGTGCCATCAGGACAGGGGAGGATCAGCCCCAGCATTTT
CAIRTGEDQPQHF
>TRBV7-2|TRBJ2-3|13|.|.
TGTGCCAGCAGCACCACCGGGACAGATACGCAGTATTTT
CASSTTGTDTQYF
>TRBV15|TRBJ1-3|15|TRBD1|.
TGTGCCACCAGCATGCAGGGGGAACGTGGAAACACCATATATTTT
CATSMQGERGNTIYF
>TRBV7-2|TRBJ1-2|15|.|once
TGTGCCAGCAGTCGACAGGTTGGAGGGGCCTATGGCTACACCTTC
CASSRQVGGAYGYTF
>TRBV6-5|TRBJ2-7|11|.|.
TGTGCCAGCTACACCCTCTACGAGCAGTACTTC
CASYTLYEQYF
>TRBV7-9|TRBJ1-1|13|.|.
TGTGCCAGCAGCTTAGCGACGGCAACTGAAGCTTTCTTT
CASSLATATEAFF
>TRBV7-2|TRBJ2-5|16|.|.
TGTGCCAGCAGCTTATTTCTCGGGGGTATCCAAGAGACCCAGTACTTC
CASSLFLGGIQETQYF
>TRBV28|TRBJ1-1|12|TRBD1|.
TGTGCCAGCAGTTTAGGGACAGGGGAAGCTTTCTTT
CASSLGTGEAFF
>TRBV6-6|TRBJ1-1|14|.|.
TGTGCCAGCACCTCTTGGGAAGAGAACACTGAAGCTTTCTTT
CASTSWEENTEAFF
>TRBV25-1|TRBJ2-3|14|.|once
TGTGCCAGCAGTGATAGGGTCGGCACAGATACGCAGTATTTT
CASSDRVGTDTQYF
>TRBV4-1|TRBJ2-5|16|TRBD2|once
TGCGCCAGCAGCCAAGCCGGGACTAGCGGTCAAGAGACCCAGTACTTC
CASSQAGTSGQETQYF
>TRBV7-9|TRBJ1-3|14|.|.
TGTGCCAGCAGCTTAGGGTGGAGTGGAAACACCATATATTTT
CASSLGWSGNTIYF
>TRBV2|TRBJ1-1|17|TRBD1|.
TGTGCCACCGTTCTAACCGCTAAGGGGGCTCTGGGAACTGAAGCTTTCTTT
CATVLTAKGALGTEAFF
>TRBV28|TRBJ2-2|12|.|.
TGTGCCAGCACCTTGAGGCCCGGGGAGCTGTTTTTT
CASTLRPGELFF
>TRBV18|TRBJ2-3|16|TRBD2|.
TGTGCCAGCTCACCACCTCGCGGGGGGGCAACAGATACGCAGTATTTT
CASSPPRGGATDTQYF
>TRBV5-4|TRBJ1-3|14|.|.
TGTGCCAGCAGCTTGAGAGGGGCGACAAACACCATATATTTT
CASSLRGATNTIYF
>TRBV30|TRBJ1-3|13|.|.
TGTGCCTGGAGTGGGGGCTTTGGAAACACCATATATTTT
CAWSGGFGNTIYF
>TRBV7-9|TRBJ2-1|17|TRBD2|.
TGTGCCAGCAGCTTGTCCAGCCCGGGACTAGCGTTGAATGAGCAGTTCTTC
CASSLSSPGLALNEQFF
>TRBV9|TRBJ2-3|16|TRBD2|.
TGTGCCAGCAGCGTAGCTAGCGGGGGTCGGACAGATACGCAGTATTTT
CASSVASGGRTDTQYF
>TRBV28|TRBJ1-5|13|.|few
TGTGCCAGCAGAGGACAGATCAATCAGCCCCAGCATTTT
CASRGQINQPQHF
>TRBV27|TRBJ2-3|13|.|.
TGTGCCAGCAGTCTACCTCCCACAGATACGCAGTATTTT
CASSLPPTDTQYF
>TRBV4-1|TRBJ2-7|13|.|.
TGCGCCAGCAGCCAAACAGGGAATCCCGAGCAGTACTTC
CASSQTGNPEQYF
>TRBV28|TRBJ2-7|14|TRBD2|.
TGTGCCAGCAGACTCACGAGGGAGGGATACGAGCAGTACTTC
CASRLTREGYEQYF
>TRBV11-3|TRBJ2-2|14|.|.
TGTGCCAGCAGCTTAGGAGGGTCCACCGGGGAGCTGTTTTTT
CASSLGGSTGELFF
>TRBV10-3|TRBJ2-3|14|TRBD1|medium-sized
TGTGCCATCAGTGACACACAGGGGGTATCTACGCAGTATTTT
CAISDTQGVSTQYF
>TRBV30|TRBJ1-2|14|.|.
TGTGCCTGGAGTGTAGGGGTGGATGGCTATGGCTACACCTTC
CAWSVGVDGYGYTF
>TRBV5-4|TRBJ2-6|13|.|once
TGTGCCAGCACGGGGGCTGGGGCCAACGTCCTGACTTTC
CASTGAGANVLTF
>TRBV7-9|TRBJ1-3|14|.|.
TGTGCCAGCAGGGTCGGGGCGGCGGGAAACACCATATATTTT
CASRVGAAGNTIYF
>TRBV7-2|TRBJ1-1|13|.|.
TGTGCCAGCAGCTTAGGGATGAACACTGAAGCTTTCTTT
CASSLGMNTEAFF
>TRBV15|TRBJ2-7|15|.|.
TGTGCCACCAGCAAGGCCCGCGGAGCTTCCTACGAGCAGTACTTC
CATSKARGASYEQYF
>TRBV6-1|TRBJ2-1|15|.|.
TGTGCCAGCAGTGAGAGAGATCGTTCCTACAATGAGCAGTTCTTC
CASSERDRSYNEQFF
>TRBV6-1|TRBJ2-7|14|.|.
TGTGCCAGCAGAATTCCCGGGGTTTCCTACGAGCAGTACTTC
CASRIPGVSYEQYF
>TRBV4-1|TRBJ2-5|14|.|.
TGCGCCAGCAGCCAATTGTCCACAACGGAGACCCAGTACTTC
CASSQLSTTETQYF
>TRBV25-1|TRBJ2-7|15|.|.
TGTGCCAGCAGTGCCTTGGGGGACGGAGCCTACGAGCAGTACTTC
CASSALGDGAYEQYF
>TRBV5-4|TRBJ2-2|16|TRBD2|.
TGTGCCAGCAGCTTGCACCTAGCGGGTAACACCGGGGAGCTGTTTTTT
CASSLHLAGNTGELFF
>TRBV19|TRBJ1-2|14|TRBD1|few
TGTGCCAGTAGGGACCGGGACAGGGGTCATGGCTACACCTTC
CASRDRDRGHGYTF
>TRBV30|TRBJ1-1|13|.|.
TGTGCCTGGACACCCCGGGGCCTGACTGAAGCTTTCTTT
CAWTPRGLTEAFF
>TRBV23-1|TRBJ1-4|13|.|.
TGCGCCAACCCGTGGGGGAGTCGGGAAAAACTGTTTTTT
CANPWGSREKLFF
>TRBV11-1|TRBJ1-4|14|.|once
TGTGCCAGCAGCTTAGACAGCCCAAATGAAAAACTGTTTTTT
CASSLDSPNEKLFF
>TRBV19|TRBJ1-6|13|TRBD1|.
TGTGCCAGTAGTACCCGGACAGGGGTTTCCCTCCACTTT
CASSTRTGVSLHF
>TRBV5-1|TRBJ2-1|14|.|.
TGCGCCAGCAGCTGGGGTGGGGTCTACAATGAGCAGTTCTTC
CASSWGGVYNEQFF
>TRBV5-4|TRBJ2-1|15|.|.
TGTGCCAGCAGCTTTTCCTATCGGGGGACCAATGAGCAGTTCTTC
CASSFSYRGTNEQFF
>TRBV7-2|TRBJ1-4|13|.|.
TGTGCCAGCAGCCCGGGACACTTCGAAAAACTGTTTTTT
CASSPGHFEKLFF
>TRBV28|TRBJ1-6|15|TRBD1|.
TGTGCCAGCAGTCCAGGGGGCTCCATTAATTCACCCCTCCACTTT
CASSPGGSINSPLHF